A selection of T cell receptor beta chains follows, all from one sample in a study of CD8 T cells in ankylosing spondylitis. A single record per CDR3 protein comes from TCRdb applying MiXCR to the 5' RACE reads. The sample holds 700,000 or so distinct CDR3 sequences, around 20% seen once. Sequenced sample: blood, either unsorted or a sorted T cell fraction (not recorded which). The receptor source for this set is a male donor with ankylosing spondylitis. Both conserved end residues are part of each CDR3. The D gene is left open where the match is weak. Where a row states a size, it is once, few, many or the class of an expanded clone; other rows omit it.

-,TRBJ1-1,TRBV10-3,few,TGTGCCACTCTAAGACAGACCAACACTGAAGCTTTCTTT,CATLRQTNTEAFF
TRBD1,TRBJ1-5,TRBV12-3/TRBV12-4,-,TGTGCCAGCAGTGTGGGACAGGGAAAGAGCAATCAGCCCCAGCATTTT,CASSVGQGKSNQPQHF
TRBD1,TRBJ1-1,TRBV12-3/TRBV12-4,few,TGTGCCAGCAGTTCCCTTCGACAGGGTAGGGGCACTGAAGCTTTCTTT,CASSSLRQGRGTEAFF
-,TRBJ1-5,TRBV5-8,few,TGTGCCAGCAGCTTATCAAGGACAGCCGATAGCAATCAGCCCCAGCATTTT,CASSLSRTADSNQPQHF
TRBD2,TRBJ2-1,TRBV9,few,TGTGCCAGCAGCGTAGAAGCGGGGCGGGGGAATGAGCAGTTCTTC,CASSVEAGRGNEQFF
-,TRBJ2-4,TRBV9,many,TGTGCCAGCAGCGGGAGGAGGGGAAAGGAAAACATTCAGTACTTC,CASSGRRGKENIQYF
-,TRBJ1-2,TRBV5-1,-,TGCGCCAGCAGCAGGAATCAGGCTGGCTACACCTTC,CASSRNQAGYTF
-,TRBJ2-7,TRBV28,-,TGTGCCAGCTTCTCCCGACCCTACGAGCAGTACTTC,CASFSRPYEQYF
-,TRBJ2-1,TRBV7-2,-,TGTGCCAGCAGCTTAAGGCAGAACTACAATGAGCAGTTCTTC,CASSLRQNYNEQFF
TRBD1,TRBJ2-1,TRBV6-5,few,TGTGCCAGCAGTTACCGGGGACAGGGGGCCTACAATGAGCAGTTCTTC,CASSYRGQGAYNEQFF
-,TRBJ2-1,TRBV30,-,TGTGCCTGGAATAGTCCCTACAATGAGCAGTTCTTC,CAWNSPYNEQFF
TRBD2,TRBJ2-1,TRBV7-2,-,TGTGCCAGCAGTCAAACTAGCGTTTACAATGAGCAGTTCTTC,CASSQTSVYNEQFF
TRBD1,TRBJ2-5,TRBV5-5,few,TGTGCCAGCAGCTGGTTGACAGGGACGGGTGAGACCCAGTACTTC,CASSWLTGTGETQYF
TRBD1,TRBJ2-3,TRBV15,-,TGTGCCACCAGCAGCCAGGACAGGCTATTAGATACGCAGTATTTT,CATSSQDRLLDTQYF
TRBD2,TRBJ2-5,TRBV12-3/TRBV12-4,-,TGTGCCAGCGCCCAACTAGCGATTCAGACCCAGTACTTC,CASAQLAIQTQYF
TRBD1,TRBJ1-1,TRBV12-3/TRBV12-4,-,TGTGCCAGCAGTGGGGGACAGGTGAACACTGAAGCTTTCTTT,CASSGGQVNTEAFF